This TCR beta chain was recovered during a study of control samples from healthy donors and cancer patients. The repertoire was sequenced with immunoSEQ multiplex PCR; TCRdb's copy has only in-frame clones and lacks some. This table lists under 200,000 clones. The CDR3 extends over 16 amino acids. CDR1 and CDR2 from the germline V gene are SGHRS and YFSETQ. Trimming removed 4 bases from V and 1 base from J; junction bases left unmatched: 7. The J gene is TRBJ2-1, the V gene TRBV5-1; 8 positions match TRBD1. The source material was blood. This clonotype was obtained from a woman aged 30 to 39 in good health. The CDR3 spells CASSAGGQVSYNEQFF. For the CDR3, the DNA is TGCGCCAGCAGCGCCGGGGGACAGGTATCCTACAATGAGCAGTTCTTC. Together with reference TRBV5-1 and TRBJ2-1, the CDR3 gives the full variable domain: KAGVTQTPRYLIKTRGQQVTLSCSPISGHRSVSWYQQTPGQGLQFLFEYFSETQRNKGNFPGRFSGRQFSNSRSEMNVSTLELGDSALYLCASSAGGQVSYNEQFFGPGTRLTVL.